This entry describes one T cell receptor (beta chain). What it recognizes is unknown. The data originate from a study of T-cell memory formation after mild COVID-19. General observations from the study: Pre-infection memory carried some responding clones, suggesting that cross-reactive memory joined.

The germline V gene encodes CDR1 MDHEN and CDR2 SYDVKM. The CDR3 loop spans 13 amino acids. V gave up 2 bases and J gave up 8 bases, with 10 bases separating them. 5'RACE, which relied on constant-segment primers, yielded TCR alpha and TCR beta cDNA libraries carrying sample barcodes and UMIs. TCRdb processed the 5' RACE reads anew with MiXCR; each CDR3 protein has one entry. The sample has more than 300,000 distinct CDR3 sequences; around 15% are singletons. The chain uses TRBV28 and TRBJ2-1; D tentatively reads TRBD1 or TRBD2 (6 bases each). The source is a man between 18 and 35 years old who had mild COVID-19 (a few samples of this study predate the infection). Cell type and time point are not known. Sequencing used PBMCs or a T cell subset sorted from them (not recorded which). DNA of the CDR3: TGTGCCAGCAGTTTAAGGGGGGCCGATGAGCAGTTCTTC. Residues: CASSLRGADEQFF.